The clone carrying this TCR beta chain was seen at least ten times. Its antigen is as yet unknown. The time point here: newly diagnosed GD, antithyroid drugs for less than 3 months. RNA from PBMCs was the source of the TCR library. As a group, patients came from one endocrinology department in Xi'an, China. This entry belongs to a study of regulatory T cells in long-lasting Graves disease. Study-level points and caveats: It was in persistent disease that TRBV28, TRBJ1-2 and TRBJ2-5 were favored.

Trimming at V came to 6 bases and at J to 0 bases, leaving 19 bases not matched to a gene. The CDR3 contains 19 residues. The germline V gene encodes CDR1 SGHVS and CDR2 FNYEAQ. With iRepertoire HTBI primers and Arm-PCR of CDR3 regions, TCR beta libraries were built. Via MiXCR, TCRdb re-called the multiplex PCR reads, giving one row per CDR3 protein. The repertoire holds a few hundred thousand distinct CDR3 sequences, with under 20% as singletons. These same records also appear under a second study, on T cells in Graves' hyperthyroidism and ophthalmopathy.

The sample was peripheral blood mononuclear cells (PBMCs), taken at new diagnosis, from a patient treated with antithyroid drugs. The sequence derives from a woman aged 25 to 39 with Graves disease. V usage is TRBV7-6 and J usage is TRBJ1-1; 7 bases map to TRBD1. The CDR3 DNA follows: TGTGCCAGCAGTTCCGCCGAGACAGGGTGGTTTCGAATGAACACTGAAGCTTTCTTT. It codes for CASSSAETGWFRMNTEAFF.